This T cell receptor beta chain derives from a study of blood T cell repertoires in COVID-19. The wider study: Both acute and convalescent COVID-19 samples were obtained from the United States, Italy and Spain. From T cells, B-cell-depleted T cells, or PBMCs came the material, which was cDNA or gDNA.

With 8 bases removed from V and 5 bases from J, the gap between germline ends came to 13 bases. CDR3 length: 13 residues. CDR1 is SNHLY and CDR2 is FYNNEI in the germline V gene. Clones were read by immunoSEQ multiplex PCR, and TCRdb kept only the in-frame ones, dropping some. Of approximately 110,000 clones in the sample, around 80% were seen once. J is TRBJ1-5 and V is TRBV2; the D is unclear. The specimen was peripheral blood. The TCR sequence derives from a woman older than 75 with acute or convalescent COVID-19. CDR3 in DNA: TGTGCCAGCGTCCGGGAAAATGATCAGCCCCAGCATTTT. Translation: CASVRENDQPQHF.